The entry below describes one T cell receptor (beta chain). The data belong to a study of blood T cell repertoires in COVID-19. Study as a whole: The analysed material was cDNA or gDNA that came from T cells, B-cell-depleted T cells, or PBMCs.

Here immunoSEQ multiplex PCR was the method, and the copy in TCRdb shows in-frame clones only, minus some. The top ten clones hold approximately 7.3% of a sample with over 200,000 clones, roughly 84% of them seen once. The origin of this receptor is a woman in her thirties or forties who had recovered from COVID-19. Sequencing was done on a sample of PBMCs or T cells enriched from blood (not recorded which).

This CDR3 is CASSPRDRGNSPLHF. For the CDR3, the DNA is TGTGCCAGCTCACCACGAGACAGGGGCAATTCACCCCTCCACTTT. The chain employs TRBV18 and TRBJ1-6; 8 nucleotides line up with TRBD1. The trim removed 1 base at V and 7 bases at J, leaving 3 bases unmatched. The length of the CDR3 is 15 residues. The germline V gene has CDR1 KGHSH and CDR2 LQKENI.